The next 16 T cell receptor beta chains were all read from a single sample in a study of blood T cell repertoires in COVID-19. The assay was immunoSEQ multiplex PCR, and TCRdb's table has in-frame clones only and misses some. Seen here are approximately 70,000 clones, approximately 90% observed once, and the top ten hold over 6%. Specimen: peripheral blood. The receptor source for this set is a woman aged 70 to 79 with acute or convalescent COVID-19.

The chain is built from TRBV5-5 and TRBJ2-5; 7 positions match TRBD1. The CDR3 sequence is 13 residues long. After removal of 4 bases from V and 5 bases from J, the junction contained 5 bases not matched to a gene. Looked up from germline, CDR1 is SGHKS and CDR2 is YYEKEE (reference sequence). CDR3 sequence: CASSPGQLETQYF. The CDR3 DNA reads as TGTGCCAGCAGCCCGGGACAGTTGGAGACCCAGTACTTC.

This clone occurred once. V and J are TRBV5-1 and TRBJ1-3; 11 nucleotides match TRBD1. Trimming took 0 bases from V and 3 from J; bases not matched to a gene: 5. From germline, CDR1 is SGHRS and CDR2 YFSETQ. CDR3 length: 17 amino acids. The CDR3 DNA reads TGCGCCAGCAGCTTGGAAGGGACAGGGGGATTTGGAAACACCATATATTTT. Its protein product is CASSLEGTGGFGNTIYF.

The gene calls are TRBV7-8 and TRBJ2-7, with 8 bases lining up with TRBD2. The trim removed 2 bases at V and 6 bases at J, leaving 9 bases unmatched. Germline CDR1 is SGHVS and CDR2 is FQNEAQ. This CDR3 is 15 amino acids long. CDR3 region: CASSLTGGLLSEQYF. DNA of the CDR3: TGTGCCAGCAGCTTAACGGGAGGGCTCCTAAGCGAGCAGTACTTC.

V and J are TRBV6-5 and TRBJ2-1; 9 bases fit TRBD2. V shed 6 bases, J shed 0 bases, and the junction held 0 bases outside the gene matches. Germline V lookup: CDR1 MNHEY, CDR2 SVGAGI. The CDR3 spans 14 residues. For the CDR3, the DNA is TGTGCCAGCAGGACTAGCGGCTCCTACAATGAGCAGTTCTTC. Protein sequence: CASRTSGSYNEQFF.

CDR3 bases: TGTGCCAGCAGCTTCCGAGGATCGAACACTGAAGCTTTCTTT. Protein product: CASSFRGSNTEAFF. The chain combines TRBV11-2 with TRBJ1-1; D call uncertain. CDR3 length equals 14 residues. Trimming removed 3 bases from V and 1 base from J, with 9 bases in between. CDR1 SGHAT and CDR2 FQNNGV come from the germline V gene. Looking up the rest from reference TRBV11-2 and TRBJ1-1 gives the full variable domain: EAGVAQSPRYKIIEKRQSVAFWCNPISGHATLYWYQQILGQGPKLLIQFQNNGVVDDSQLPKDRFSAERLKGVDSTLKIQPAKLEDSAVYLCASSFRGSNTEAFFGQGTRLTVV.

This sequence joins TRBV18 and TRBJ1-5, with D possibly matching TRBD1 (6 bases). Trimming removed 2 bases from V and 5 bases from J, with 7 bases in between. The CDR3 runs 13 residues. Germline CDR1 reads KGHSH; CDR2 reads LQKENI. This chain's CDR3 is CASSPGGDQPQHF. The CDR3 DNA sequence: TGTGCCAGCTCACCAGGGGGCGATCAGCCCCAGCATTTT. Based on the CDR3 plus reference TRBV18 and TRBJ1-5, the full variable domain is NAGVMQNPRHLVRRRGQEARLRCSPMKGHSHVYWYRQLPEEGLKFMVYLQKENIIDESGMPKERFSAEFPKEGPSILRIQQVVRGDSAAYFCASSPGGDQPQHFGDGTRLSIL.

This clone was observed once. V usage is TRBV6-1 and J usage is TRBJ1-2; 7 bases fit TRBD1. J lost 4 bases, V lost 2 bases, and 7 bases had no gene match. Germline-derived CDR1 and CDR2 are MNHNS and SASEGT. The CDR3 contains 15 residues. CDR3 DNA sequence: TGTGCCAGCAGTGAAACAAGGGGGCAGAGCTATGGCTACACCTTC. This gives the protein CASSETRGQSYGYTF.

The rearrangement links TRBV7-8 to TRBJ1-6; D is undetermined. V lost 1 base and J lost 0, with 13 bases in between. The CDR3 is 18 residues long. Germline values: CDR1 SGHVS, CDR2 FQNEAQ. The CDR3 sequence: CASSLVIYRSSYNSPLHF. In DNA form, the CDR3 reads TGTGCCAGCAGCTTAGTGATTTACCGGAGCTCCTATAATTCACCCCTCCACTTT.

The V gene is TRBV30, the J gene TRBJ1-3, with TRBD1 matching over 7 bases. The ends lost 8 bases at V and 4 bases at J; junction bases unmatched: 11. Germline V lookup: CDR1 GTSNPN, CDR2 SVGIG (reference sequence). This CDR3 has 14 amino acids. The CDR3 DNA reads TGTGCCCGGTCCCTACAGGGGCAGGGAAACACCATATATTTT. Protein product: CARSLQGQGNTIYF.

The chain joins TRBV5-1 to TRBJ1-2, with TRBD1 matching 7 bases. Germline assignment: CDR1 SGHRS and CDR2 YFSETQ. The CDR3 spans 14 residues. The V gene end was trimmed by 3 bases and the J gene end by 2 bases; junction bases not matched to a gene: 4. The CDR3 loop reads CASSSQGLNYGYTF. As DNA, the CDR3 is TGCGCCAGCAGCTCACAGGGGTTAAACTATGGCTACACCTTC.

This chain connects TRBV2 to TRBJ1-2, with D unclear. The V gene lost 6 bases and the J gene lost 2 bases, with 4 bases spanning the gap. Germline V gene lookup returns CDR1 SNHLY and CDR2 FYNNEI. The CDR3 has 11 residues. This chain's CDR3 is CASRQNYGYTF. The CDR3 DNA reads TGTGCCAGCAGACAGAACTATGGCTACACCTTC.

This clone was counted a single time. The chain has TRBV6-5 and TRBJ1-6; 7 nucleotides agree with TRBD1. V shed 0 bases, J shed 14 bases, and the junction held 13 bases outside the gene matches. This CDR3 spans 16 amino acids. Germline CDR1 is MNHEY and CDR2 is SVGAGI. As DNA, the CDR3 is TGTGCCAGCAGTTACTCACCGGGACAGCCAACTGGGGCCCTCCACTTT. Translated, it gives CASSYSPGQPTGALHF.

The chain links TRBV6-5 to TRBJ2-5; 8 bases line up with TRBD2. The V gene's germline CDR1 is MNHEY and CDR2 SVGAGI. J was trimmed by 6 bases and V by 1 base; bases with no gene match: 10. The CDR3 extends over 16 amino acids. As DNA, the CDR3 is TGTGCCAGCAGTTACTGGTCTAGCGGGCTAGAACAGACCCAGTACTTC. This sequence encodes CASSYWSSGLEQTQYF.

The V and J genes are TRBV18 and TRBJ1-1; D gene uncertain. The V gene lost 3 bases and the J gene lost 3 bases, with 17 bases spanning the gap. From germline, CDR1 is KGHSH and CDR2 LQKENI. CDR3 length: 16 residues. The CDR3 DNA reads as TGTGCCAGCTCACCTTGGGCGTCGAACGGGGACACTGAAGCTTTCTTT. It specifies CASSPWASNGDTEAFF.

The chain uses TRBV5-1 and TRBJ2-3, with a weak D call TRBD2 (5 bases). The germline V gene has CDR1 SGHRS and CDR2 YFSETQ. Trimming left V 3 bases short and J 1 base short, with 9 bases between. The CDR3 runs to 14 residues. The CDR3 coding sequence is TGCGCCAGCAGCTACCGGGATGGCACAGATACGCAGTATTTT. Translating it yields CASSYRDGTDTQYF.

The chain's CDR3 is CASSSSDRNTEAFF. For the CDR3, the DNA is TGTGCCAGCAGTTCCTCGGACAGGAACACTGAAGCTTTCTTT. The chain has TRBV6-6 and TRBJ1-1; TRBD1 might be the D (6 bases). V shed 4 bases and J shed 1 base, with 10 bases lying between them. CDR3 length: 14 residues. Germline CDR1 reads MNHNY; CDR2 reads SVGAGI (reference sequence).